The rows below give T cell receptor beta chains drawn from one sample of a study of T cell changes during pregnancy in multiple sclerosis. This table comes from immunoSEQ multiplex PCR, and its TCRdb copy is limited to in-frame clones, with some not included. The sample carries 15,000 to 20,000 clones, 88% recorded once. Sample: CD8+ T cells from peripheral blood mononuclear cells, taken after pregnancy. These receptors were taken from a female donor in good health, enrolled as a control in a pregnancy study. Both conserved end residues are part of each CDR3.

v_call	j_call	cdr3_length	cdr3_aa
TRBV5-1	TRBJ2-7	13	CASSLGVSYEQYF
TRBV28	TRBJ1-3	16	CASSYGDTSSGNTIYF
TRBV9	TRBJ2-7	14	CASSVGGGGYEQYF
TRBV7-8	TRBJ2-1	20	CASIVGTSDPSSRSYNEQFF
TRBV6-6	TRBJ1-1	13	CASRRGWDTEAFF
TRBV28	TRBJ2-7	14	CASRSGGSAYEQYF
TRBV19	TRBJ2-3	14	CASSTGVGTDTQYF
TRBV27	TRBJ1-1	14	CASSLGTGGTEAFF
TRBV13	TRBJ1-6	12	CASSPSGSPLHF
TRBV5-1	TRBJ2-4	17	CASSLDEALTAKNIQYF
TRBV7-6	TRBJ1-1	15	CASSLGLAGNTEAFF
TRBV7-3	TRBJ2-2	13	CASSLTSSGELFF
TRBV2	TRBJ2-3	15	CASSEAEREGDTQYF
TRBV6-4	TRBJ2-1	14	CASSDSGLATEQFF
TRBV27	TRBJ1-1	13	CASGVTGYTEAFF
TRBV19	TRBJ2-1	12	CASSPSLNEQFF
TRBV27	TRBJ1-6	18	CASSLSHLWSSYNSPLHF
TRBV27	TRBJ2-3	16	CASSPASVGSTDTQYF
TRBV19	TRBJ1-6	14	CASNQGAVNSPLHF